This T cell receptor beta chain comes out of a study of cytomegalovirus exposure and HLA in healthy donors. Whole-study findings and limits: Many donors shared some public TCRs, even though most TCR sequences were rare. It was approximately 170 TCR beta chains that were listed as cytomegalovirus-associated.

On this clone itself: Its specificity is not known.

TCRdb's table, derived via immunoSEQ multiplex PCR, lists solely in-frame clones and lacks some. The table lists 100,000 to 150,000 clones, about 90% of them singletons. The CDR3 runs 11 residues. The V and J ends lost 10 bases and 11 bases respectively, with 16 bases between them. CDR1 and CDR2 from the germline V gene are WSHSY and SAAADI. The rearrangement uses TRBV10-2 and TRBJ2-3; D is perhaps TRBD1 (6 bases). The sample comprised PBMCs. This receptor was taken from a woman in her late teens or twenties in good health and CMV-seronegative. In DNA form, the CDR3 reads TGCGCCACCCTACAGGGAAAGGGGCAGTATTTT. It codes for CATLQGKGQYF.